Listed below are T cell receptor beta chains from one sample, sequenced in a study of graft-versus-host responses after intestinal transplantation. Profiling relied on immunoSEQ multiplex PCR, and the TCRdb table lists in-frame clones only, not all of them. Of 75,000 to 95,000 clones detected, around 90% appear once; the ten largest clones hold less than 0.45%. No cognate antigen is known for these TCRs. This material consisted of unstimulated CD4+ T cells sorted from spleen or lymph node cells, taken before transplant. Source of these receptors: a human donor who was the organ donor for an intestinal transplant. CDR3s include the opening cysteine and the closing phenylalanine or tryptophan.

v_call	j_call	cdr3_aa
TRBV6-5	TRBJ2-7	CASSYSLAGFYEQYF
TRBV7-8	TRBJ2-7	CASSLNGVAYEQYF
TRBV5-1	TRBJ2-3	CASSLDNTDTQYF
TRBV7-6	TRBJ1-2	CASSLGGANYGYTF
TRBV6-5	TRBJ1-1	CASSSDSVKTEAFF
TRBV7-3	TRBJ1-1	CASSLQGGNTEAFF
TRBV10-3	TRBJ2-3	CAISEGRGGDTQYF
TRBV5-1	TRBJ2-7	CASSLGTGLSEQYF
TRBV29-1	TRBJ2-5	CSVESGQETQYF
TRBV29-1	TRBJ1-1	CSVEGYLNTEAFF
TRBV7-6	TRBJ2-7	CASSQGRFYEQYF